This entry concerns a single TCR beta chain. There is no known antigen for this receptor. No qualities accompany the bases; no much larger clone lies one base away. TCRbeta CDR3 regions were amplified from genomic DNA by means of the immunoSEQ Assay, a bias-controlled multiplex PCR. The paper's data handling went like this. The number of nucleated cells in each sample was estimated by amplification of reference gene primers within the assay. Sequence reads were collapsed and filtered to measure the absolute abundance of every unique TCRbeta CDR3 rearrangement. For each sample, productive Simpson clonality was calculated by taking the square root of Simpson's diversity index across productive rearrangements. TCRdb holds this immuneACCESS table with in-frame rearrangements only. Some clones are missing; in checked studies, unresolved V genes explain under half, and the rest has no known cause. D and trimming come from the DNA, and the V and J calls and clone size come from that table. Counted in this sample were a few hundred thousand clones; approximately 86% of them appeared once. The top ten clones comprise approximately 9% of the sample.

The source of the sample is a study of blood T cell repertoires in COVID-19 (dated by TCRdb to between 2020 and 2021). For the study in its entirety: Collaborator samples came from the United States, Italy and Spain and covered acute and convalescent phases of COVID-19. The prospective study material was composed of cDNA or gDNA derived from T cells, B-cell-depleted T cells, or PBMCs. The dataset comprised deeply sampled blood TCRbeta repertoires from subjects exposed to, actively infected with, or recovered from COVID-19. The repertoires were released in a freely available public database meant as a resource for research on the immune response to SARS-CoV-2. Samples were obtained from the ongoing ImmuneRACE study (first 160 participants) and from some 1,300 subjects provided by 6 global collaborators. Sample metadata almost always included a de-identified subject ID, COVID-19 status, age in years and sex. Where available, HLA class I and class II types were taken from metadata supplied by the sample provider and were not determined by assay-based typing. Overall study results and their limits: Clinical and demographic metadata were provided uncurated, with the amount varying by source and participant.

Participants in the prospective study were aged about 18 to 90 years, lived in about two dozen United States geographic areas, and enrolled through a virtual design. Cohort assignment in the prospective study relied on participant-reported clinical history from a screening survey and a study questionnaire. Recovered participants in ImmuneRACE Cohort 3 were defined by two consecutive negative NP/OP PCR tests, clearance by a healthcare professional, or resolution of symptoms. Mobile phlebotomists in the prospective study collected whole blood, serum and a nasopharyngeal or oropharyngeal swab from every participant. Prospective study participants could optionally give additional blood draws and questionnaires over an approximately two-month period. Before DNA extraction, prospective study blood samples were shipped either frozen or at room temperature. CDR1 is given as SEHNR and CDR2 as FQNEAQ, both from the germline V gene (reference sequence). The CDR3 starts with the cysteine, ends with the phenylalanine, and has 14 residues. The CDR3 DNA has 42 bases and is translated from base 1. At the junction V is shortened by 3 bases and J by 7 bases; bases outside the gene matches: 3.

Sequencing was performed on PBMCs or T cells enriched from blood (not recorded which). The TCR comes from a young woman who had recovered from COVID-19. Recombination joined TRBV7-9 with TRBJ1-4; TRBD1 matches 9 bases in the middle. The CDR3 amino acid sequence is: CASSFTGGGEKLFF. The nucleotide sequence is TGTGCCAGCAGCTTTACAGGGGGCGGTGAAAAACTGTTTTTT.